The following is a T cell receptor beta chain sequence with its context. The data belong to a study of cytomegalovirus exposure and HLA in healthy donors. Only in-frame clones appear in the TCRdb table, and some are missing; sequencing was by immunoSEQ multiplex PCR. The sample shows about 110,000 clones, around nine tenths of them seen only once. This CDR3 has 17 amino acids. From germline, CDR1 is SGHDT and CDR2 YYEEEE. Germline trimming cut 3 bases from V and 3 bases from J; bases unmatched to any gene: 8. Sequencing was carried out using PBMCs. The V and J genes are TRBV5-6 and TRBJ2-7, with 14 bases fitting TRBD2. The TCR comes from a woman in her 30s in good health and CMV-seropositive. The CDR3 sequence: CASSSTSGRAYGYEQYF. CDR3 bases: TGTGCCAGCAGCTCGACTAGCGGGAGGGCCTATGGCTACGAGCAGTACTTC.